Listed here are 24 T cell receptor beta chains from one sample, sequenced in a study of shared clonotypes between healthy human individuals. Profiled with immunoSEQ multiplex PCR; TCRdb holds only in-frame clones, not every one. The profile shows roughly 1 million clones, about three quarters of them singletons. Material for sequencing was memory CD4+ T cells sorted from blood. Subset defined: CD45RA-negative fraction. These receptors all come from a man between 18 and 35 years old in good health.

The V call is TRBV5-1, the J call TRBJ2-1, with TRBD1 matching 9 bases. The V gene's germline CDR1 is SGHRS and CDR2 YFSETQ. The CDR3 totals 16 residues. V trimming: 3 bases; J trimming: 4 bases; junction bases outside the gene matches: 8. The CDR3 loop is CASSWTSGQGYNEQFF. The CDR3 region has the DNA TGCGCCAGCAGCTGGACCTCGGGACAGGGATACAATGAGCAGTTCTTC.

The CDR3 bases are TGTGCCAGCAGCCAGCGGTCGGGGGTCATGGACACTGAAGCTTTCTTT. Encoded protein: CASSQRSGVMDTEAFF. V gene TRBV14 combines with J gene TRBJ1-1; tentatively, D is TRBD1 (5 bases). V lost 3 bases, J lost 3 bases, and 17 bases lay in between. The CDR3 extends over 16 amino acids. Germline V gives CDR1 SGHDN, CDR2 FVKESK.

The V call is TRBV6-5, the J call TRBJ2-3; 8 bases agree with TRBD1. There are 15 residues in the CDR3. The germline CDR1 and CDR2 sequences are MNHEY and SVGAGI. With V trimmed by 2 bases and J by 3 bases, 4 bases remained unmatched. The DNA for the CDR3 is TGTGCCAGCAGTTACGGCAGGGGGCTGACAGATACGCAGTATTTT. It is translated as CASSYGRGLTDTQYF.

The chain uses TRBV27 and TRBJ1-5; TRBD1 matches 7 bases. V trimming: 4 bases; J trimming: 1 base; junction bases outside the gene matches: 4. The CDR3 has 15 residues. From germline, CDR1 is MNHEY and CDR2 SMNVEV (reference sequence). The CDR3: CASSSTGTSNQPQHF. In nucleotides, the CDR3 is TGTGCCAGCAGTTCGACAGGGACCAGCAATCAGCCCCAGCATTTT.

The chain recombines TRBV7-9 with TRBJ2-3, with D possibly being TRBD2 (5 bases). The ends were cut back, 8 bases at V and 3 bases at J, with 24 bases in the middle. The CDR3 spans 17 residues. Germline values: CDR1 SEHNR, CDR2 FQNEAQ (reference sequence). CDR3 sequence: CASGPGWAGRGTDTQYF. The DNA of the CDR3 is TGTGCCAGCGGACCAGGTTGGGCGGGTCGAGGTACAGATACGCAGTATTTT.

This clone was observed a few times. The rearrangement links TRBV2 to TRBJ2-1; TRBD2 aligns across 11 bases. Trimming cost V 0 bases and J 7 bases; bases outside gene matches: 2. Looked up from germline, CDR1 is SNHLY and CDR2 is FYNNEI. This CDR3 spans 15 amino acids. The CDR3 region is CASSEASGGANEQFF. CDR3 in DNA: TGTGCCAGCAGTGAAGCTAGCGGGGGGGCAAATGAGCAGTTCTTC. Looking up the rest from reference TRBV2 and TRBJ2-1 gives the full variable domain: EPEVTQTPSHQVTQMGQEVILRCVPISNHLYFYWYRQILGQKVEFLVSFYNNEISEKSEIFDDQFSVERPDGSNFTLKIRSTKLEDSAMYFCASSEASGGANEQFFGPGTRLTVL.

This chain connects TRBV5-4 to TRBJ2-3; D gene uncertain. Trimming removed 2 bases at V and 0 bases at J, with 4 bases between. This CDR3 has 13 amino acids. Germline lookup yields CDR1 SGHNT and CDR2 YYREEE (reference sequence). This CDR3 reads CASSFDSTDTQYF. As DNA, the CDR3 is TGTGCCAGCAGCTTTGACAGCACAGATACGCAGTATTTT.

The chain couples TRBV7-2 to TRBJ2-7, with 7 bases aligning to TRBD2. The CDR3 covers 14 residues. In germline, CDR1 is SGHTA, CDR2 FQGNSA. V was clipped by 4 bases and J by 2 bases; unmatched bases: 5. CDR3 coding DNA: TGTGCCAGCAGCTGGACTAGTAGCGCCTACGAGCAGTACTTC. Translated: CASSWTSSAYEQYF.

The rearrangement joins TRBV11-2 to TRBJ2-1, with 11 bases matching TRBD2. The germline V gene encodes CDR1 SGHAT and CDR2 FQNNGV. The junction had 7 bases not matched to a gene; V was cut back by 6 bases and J by 3 bases. The CDR3 contains 16 residues. CDR3 in amino acids: CASRPLAGGLYNEQFF. The CDR3 nucleotides read TGTGCCAGCAGACCTCTAGCGGGGGGCCTCTACAATGAGCAGTTCTTC.

V usage is TRBV10-3 and J usage is TRBJ2-1; 16 nucleotides line up with TRBD2. This CDR3 is built from 17 residues. Germline V lookup: CDR1 ENHRY, CDR2 SYGVKD. V shed 4 bases, J shed 7 bases, and the junction held 7 bases outside the gene matches. In nucleotides, the CDR3 is TGTGCCATCAGTGTACCGGGACTAGCGGGGGGGCGGAATGAGCAGTTCTTC. Residues: CAISVPGLAGGRNEQFF.

This clone has only a few counts. The rearrangement links TRBV28 to TRBJ1-1; no definite D call. Germline V gives CDR1 MDHEN, CDR2 SYDVKM. With 4 bases removed from V and 11 bases from J, the gap between germline ends came to 14 bases. This CDR3 has 12 amino acids. CDR3 DNA: TGTGCCAGCAGTTCCCGAGGCCTGGGGGCTTTCTTT. Residues: CASSSRGLGAFF.

The rearrangement uses TRBV5-8 and TRBJ2-7; 8 nucleotides align to TRBD2. Germline assignment: CDR1 SGHTS and CDR2 YDEGEE. The V segment lost 4 bases and the J segment 3 bases; nucleotides outside the gene matches: 12. The CDR3 runs to 16 residues. The CDR3 reads CASSPEPGGAYYEQYF. In nucleotides, the CDR3 is TGTGCCAGCAGCCCCGAACCGGGGGGGGCGTACTACGAGCAGTACTTC.

This clone was recorded a few times. The sample contains more than one DNA sequence encoding this CDR3. This chain joins TRBV5-1 and TRBJ2-5; the match to TRBD2 covers 10 bases. This CDR3 is 15 amino acids long. CDR1 is SGHRS and CDR2 is YFSETQ in the germline V gene. V gave up 3 bases and J gave up 5 bases; unmatched junction bases: 7. In DNA, the CDR3 is TGCGCCAGCAGCTCCGGACTAGCGGAGGGGGAGACCCAGTACTTC. Translated, it gives CASSSGLAEGETQYF.

This sequence joins TRBV6-1 and TRBJ1-2; TRBD1 matches at 11 bases. V lost 5 bases, J lost 5 bases, and 4 bases stayed unmatched. This CDR3 is 14 amino acids long. Germline assignment: CDR1 MNHNS and CDR2 SASEGT. The CDR3 is CASSPGTGGYGYTF. DNA for the CDR3: TGTGCCAGCAGTCCCGGGACAGGGGGATATGGCTACACCTTC.

As for this clone: The same CDR3 is also encoded by other DNA sequences in this sample. The rearrangement links TRBV6-6 to TRBJ2-5; the D is unclear. The last part of the DNA fits TRBJ2-7 better; the J call may be wrong. CDR1 and CDR2 from the germline V gene are MNHNY and SVGAGI (reference sequence). This CDR3 comprises 14 residues. The CDR3 DNA reads as TGTGCCAGCAGTTACTCGAGTGGCAGCTACGAGCAGTACTTC. Amino acids: CASSYSSGSYEQYF.

This chain links TRBV2 with TRBJ2-5, with D maybe TRBD1 (5 bases). CDR1 is SNHLY and CDR2 is FYNNEI in the germline V gene. V gave up 5 bases and J gave up 2 bases, with 15 bases separating them. The CDR3 is 15 amino acids. The CDR3: CASSSSGMGQETQYF. Written as DNA, the CDR3 is TGTGCCAGCAGTTCTTCAGGGATGGGTCAAGAGACCCAGTACTTC.

This clone was counted a single time. The chain uses TRBV7-2 and TRBJ1-1; D not certain. The V gene lost 4 bases and the J gene lost 0 bases, with 9 bases spanning the gap. Germline CDR1 reads SGHTA; CDR2 reads FQGNSA. CDR3 length: 14 amino acids. This CDR3 reads CASSSLFLNTEAFF. The CDR3 nucleotides are TGTGCCAGCAGCTCCTTATTTTTGAACACTGAAGCTTTCTTT.

The chain has TRBV30 and TRBJ2-3; possible D gene TRBD2, 6 bases. The CDR3 length is 13 residues. V was shortened by 4 bases and J by 1 base, with 9 bases between the two germline ends. The germline V gene has CDR1 GTSNPN and CDR2 SVGIG (reference sequence). The CDR3 loop is CAWTGGGTDTQYF. The CDR3, as DNA: TGTGCCTGGACTGGCGGGGGCACAGATACGCAGTATTTT.

The rearrangement uses TRBV5-5 and TRBJ1-4, with 7 bases lining up with TRBD1. This CDR3 is 17 amino acids long. The junction had 13 bases not matched to a gene; V was cut back by 0 bases and J by 8 bases. Germline V gene lookup returns CDR1 SGHKS and CDR2 YYEKEE (reference sequence). The CDR3 DNA is TGTGCCAGCAGCTTGGCCGACGTTACAGGGGCCGAGGAAAAACTGTTTTTT. Translation: CASSLADVTGAEEKLFF. Combining the CDR3 with reference TRBV5-5 and TRBJ1-4 gives the whole variable domain DAGVTQSPTHLIKTRGQQVTLRCSPISGHKSVSWYQQVLGQGPQFIFQYYEKEERGRGNFPDRFSARQFPNYSSELNVNALLLGDSALYLCASSLADVTGAEEKLFFGSGTQLSVL.

This clone was observed a single time. The chain recombines TRBV5-6 with TRBJ2-6, with D possibly matching TRBD1 (6 bases). Germline assignment: CDR1 SGHDT and CDR2 YYEEEE. The CDR3 runs 17 residues. The V gene lost 0 bases and the J gene lost 0 bases, with 10 bases spanning the gap. The CDR3 region has the DNA TGTGCCAGCAGCTTGGCAGGGGCCGACTCTGGGGCCAACGTCCTGACTTTC. Translated, it gives CASSLAGADSGANVLTF.

The chain is built from TRBV5-8 and TRBJ1-1; D gene uncertain. Germline CDR1 reads SGHTS; CDR2 reads YDEGEE. This CDR3 has 11 amino acids. Trimming removed 4 bases at V and 9 bases at J, with 10 bases between. DNA for the CDR3: TGTGCCAGCAGCCGTGCGAGAAAAGCTTTCTTT. This codes for CASSRARKAFF.

This clone was observed a handful of times. Other nucleotide sequences in the sample specify the same CDR3. The chain has TRBV4-1 and TRBJ1-3; TRBD1 matches 9 bases. Germline V gene data show CDR1 as MGHRA and CDR2 as YSYEKL. V lost 0 bases, J lost 3 bases, and 3 bases stayed unmatched. This CDR3 is 16 amino acids long. This chain's CDR3 is CASSQEGQGFGNTIYF. Here the CDR3 DNA reads TGCGCCAGCAGCCAAGAGGGACAGGGTTTTGGAAACACCATATATTTT.

V is TRBV5-4 and J is TRBJ2-7; 10 nucleotides line up with TRBD1. The CDR3 runs to 15 residues. The germline CDR1 and CDR2 sequences are SGHNT and YYREEE (reference sequence). The V gene end was trimmed by 3 bases and the J gene end by 5 bases; junction bases not matched to a gene: 8. The DNA for the CDR3 is TGTGCCAGCAGCTCGACAGGGGGCAGCCGCGACGAGCAGTACTTC. Its protein is CASSSTGGSRDEQYF.

This clone came up many times. The V call is TRBV6-1, the J call TRBJ1-1; D unclear. V was trimmed by 7 bases and J by 3 bases, leaving 12 bases between them. The CDR3 has 13 amino acids. From germline, CDR1 is MNHNS and CDR2 SASEGT. The CDR3 here is CASIRVEDTEAFF. The CDR3 DNA reads TGTGCCAGCATCCGGGTCGAAGACACTGAAGCTTTCTTT.